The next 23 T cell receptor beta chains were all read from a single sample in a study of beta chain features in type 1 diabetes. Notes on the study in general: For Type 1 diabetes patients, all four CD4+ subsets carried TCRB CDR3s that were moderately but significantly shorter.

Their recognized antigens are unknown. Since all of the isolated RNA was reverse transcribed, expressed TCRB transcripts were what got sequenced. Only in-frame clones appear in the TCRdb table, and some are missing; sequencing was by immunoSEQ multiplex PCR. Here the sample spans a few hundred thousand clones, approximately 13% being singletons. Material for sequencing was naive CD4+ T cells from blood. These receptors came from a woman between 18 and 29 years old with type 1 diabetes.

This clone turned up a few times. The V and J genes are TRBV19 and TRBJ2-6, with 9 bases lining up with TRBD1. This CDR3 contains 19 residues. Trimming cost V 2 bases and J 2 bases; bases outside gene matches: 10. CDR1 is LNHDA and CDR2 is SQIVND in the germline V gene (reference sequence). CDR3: CASSIFPGQGITGANVLTF. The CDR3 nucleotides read TGTGCCAGTAGTATATTCCCGGGACAGGGTATTACTGGGGCCAACGTCCTGACTTTC. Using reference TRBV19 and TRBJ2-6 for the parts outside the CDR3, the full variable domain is DGGITQSPKYLFRKEGQNVTLSCEQNLNHDAMYWYRQDPGQGLRLIYYSQIVNDFQKGDIAEGYSVSREKKESFPLTVTSAQKNPTAFYLCASSIFPGQGITGANVLTFGAGSRLTVL.

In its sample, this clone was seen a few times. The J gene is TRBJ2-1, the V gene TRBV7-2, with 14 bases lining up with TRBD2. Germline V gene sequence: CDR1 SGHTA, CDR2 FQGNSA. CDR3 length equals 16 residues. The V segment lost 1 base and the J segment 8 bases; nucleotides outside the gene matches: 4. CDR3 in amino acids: CASSLVGTSGSDEQFF. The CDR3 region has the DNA TGTGCCAGCAGCTTAGTAGGGACTAGCGGGAGCGATGAGCAGTTCTTC.

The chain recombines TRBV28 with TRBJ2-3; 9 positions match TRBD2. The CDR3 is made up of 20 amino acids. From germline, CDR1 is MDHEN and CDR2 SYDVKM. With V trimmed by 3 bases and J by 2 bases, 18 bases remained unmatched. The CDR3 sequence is CASSFLLFSGRSANTDTQYF. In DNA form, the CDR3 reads TGTGCCAGCAGTTTCCTCCTTTTTAGCGGGAGATCTGCGAACACAGATACGCAGTATTTT.

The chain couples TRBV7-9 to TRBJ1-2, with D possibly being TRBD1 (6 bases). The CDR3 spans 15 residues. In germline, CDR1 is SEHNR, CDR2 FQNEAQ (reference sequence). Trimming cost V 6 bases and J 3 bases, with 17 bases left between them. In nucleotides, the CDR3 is TGTGCCAGCAGTTATGGACAGTCTACACACTATGGCTACACCTTC. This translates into CASSYGQSTHYGYTF.

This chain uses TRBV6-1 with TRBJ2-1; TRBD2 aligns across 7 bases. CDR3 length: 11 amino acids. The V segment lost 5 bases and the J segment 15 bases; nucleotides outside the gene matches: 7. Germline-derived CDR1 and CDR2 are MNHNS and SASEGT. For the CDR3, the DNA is TGTGCCAGCAGTCATCGGGACTATCCGTTCTTC. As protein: CASSHRDYPFF.

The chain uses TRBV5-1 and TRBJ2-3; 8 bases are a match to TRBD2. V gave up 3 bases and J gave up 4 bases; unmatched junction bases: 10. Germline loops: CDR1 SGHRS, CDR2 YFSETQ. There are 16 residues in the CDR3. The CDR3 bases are TGCGCCAGCAGCTCCCGGACTAGCAATATGGCAGATACGCAGTATTTT. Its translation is CASSSRTSNMADTQYF.

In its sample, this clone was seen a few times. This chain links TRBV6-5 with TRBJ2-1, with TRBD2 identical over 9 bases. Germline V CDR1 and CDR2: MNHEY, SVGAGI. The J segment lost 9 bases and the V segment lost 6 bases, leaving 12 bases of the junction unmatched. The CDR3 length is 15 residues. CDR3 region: CASSPASSGRFEQFF. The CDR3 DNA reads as TGTGCCAGCAGCCCAGCTAGTAGCGGGAGATTTGAGCAGTTCTTC.

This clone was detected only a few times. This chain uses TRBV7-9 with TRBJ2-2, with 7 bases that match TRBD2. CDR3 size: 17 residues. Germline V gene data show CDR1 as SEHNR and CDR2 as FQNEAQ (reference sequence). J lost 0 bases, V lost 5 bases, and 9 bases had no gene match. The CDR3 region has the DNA TGTGCCAGCAGCCAATTGTTCAGCGGGGCGAACACCGGGGAGCTGTTTTTT. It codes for CASSQLFSGANTGELFF.

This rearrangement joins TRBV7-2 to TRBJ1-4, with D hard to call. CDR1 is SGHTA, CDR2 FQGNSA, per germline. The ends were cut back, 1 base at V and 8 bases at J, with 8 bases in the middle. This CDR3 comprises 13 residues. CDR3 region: CASSLGGNEKLFF. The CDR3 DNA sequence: TGTGCCAGCAGCTTAGGCGGAAACGAAAAACTGTTTTTT.

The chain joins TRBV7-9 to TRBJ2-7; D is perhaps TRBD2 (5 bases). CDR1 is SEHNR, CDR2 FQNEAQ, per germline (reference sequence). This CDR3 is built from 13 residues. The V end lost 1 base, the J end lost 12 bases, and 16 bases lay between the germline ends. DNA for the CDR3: TGTGCCAGCAGCTTAGTTTCAGGATCGGGGATGTACGTC. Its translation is CASSLVSGSGMYV.

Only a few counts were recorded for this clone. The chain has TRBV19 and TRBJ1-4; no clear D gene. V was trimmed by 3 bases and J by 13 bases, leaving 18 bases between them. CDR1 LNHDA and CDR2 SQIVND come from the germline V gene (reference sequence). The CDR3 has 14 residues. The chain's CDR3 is CASSMTDWAFLLFF. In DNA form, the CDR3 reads TGTGCCAGTAGTATGACGGACTGGGCTTTCTTACTGTTTTTT. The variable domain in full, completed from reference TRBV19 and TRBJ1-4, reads DGGITQSPKYLFRKEGQNVTLSCEQNLNHDAMYWYRQDPGQGLRLIYYSQIVNDFQKGDIAEGYSVSREKKESFPLTVTSAQKNPTAFYLCASSMTDWAFLLFFGSGTQLSVL.

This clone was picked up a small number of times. CDR3 residues: CASSYAGVSNTEAFF. CDR3 DNA: TGTGCCAGCAGTTACGCAGGGGTCTCGAACACTGAAGCTTTCTTT. The chain is built from TRBV6-5 and TRBJ1-1; D perhaps matches TRBD1 (6 bases). Germline CDR1 reads MNHEY; CDR2 reads SVGAGI. The CDR3 has 15 residues. V gave up 2 bases and J gave up 1 base, with 11 bases separating them.

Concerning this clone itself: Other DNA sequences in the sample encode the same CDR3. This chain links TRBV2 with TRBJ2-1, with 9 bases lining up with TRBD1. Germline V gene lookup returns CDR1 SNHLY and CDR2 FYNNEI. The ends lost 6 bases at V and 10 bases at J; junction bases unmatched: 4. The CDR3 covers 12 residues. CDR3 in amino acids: CASRYTGGEQFF. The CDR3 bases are TGTGCCAGCAGATATACAGGGGGCGAGCAGTTCTTC.

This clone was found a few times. Written as DNA, the CDR3 is TGCGCCAGCAGCTTGGGGGCAGACAACTATGGCTACACCTTC. This encodes CASSLGADNYGYTF. The genes are TRBV5-1 and TRBJ1-2; unclear D gene. This CDR3 is 14 amino acids long. The V gene's germline CDR1 is SGHRS and CDR2 YFSETQ. The germline V and J ends were trimmed by 0 bases and 2 bases, with 8 bases remaining between them.

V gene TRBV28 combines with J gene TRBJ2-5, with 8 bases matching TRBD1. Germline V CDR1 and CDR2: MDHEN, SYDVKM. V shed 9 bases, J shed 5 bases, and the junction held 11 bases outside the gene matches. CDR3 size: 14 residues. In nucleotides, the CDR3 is TGTGCCAGTACGAAGGACAGGGCCCGGGAGACCCAGTACTTC. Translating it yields CASTKDRARETQYF.

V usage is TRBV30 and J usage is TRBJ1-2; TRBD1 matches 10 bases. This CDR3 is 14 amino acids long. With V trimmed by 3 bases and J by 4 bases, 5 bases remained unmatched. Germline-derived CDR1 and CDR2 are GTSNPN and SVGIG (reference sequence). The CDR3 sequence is CAWSPDRGPYGYTF. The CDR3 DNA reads TGTGCCTGGAGCCCTGACAGGGGGCCCTATGGCTACACCTTC.

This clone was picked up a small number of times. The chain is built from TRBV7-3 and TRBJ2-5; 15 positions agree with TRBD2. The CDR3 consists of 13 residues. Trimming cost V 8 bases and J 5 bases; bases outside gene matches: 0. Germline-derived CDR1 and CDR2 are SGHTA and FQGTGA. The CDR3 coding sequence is TGTGCCAGCGGACTAGCGGGAGGGGAGACCCAGTACTTC. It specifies CASGLAGGETQYF.

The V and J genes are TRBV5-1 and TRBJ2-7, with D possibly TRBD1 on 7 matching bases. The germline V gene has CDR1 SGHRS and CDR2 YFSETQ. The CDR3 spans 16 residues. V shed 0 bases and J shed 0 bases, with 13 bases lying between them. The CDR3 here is CASSLAAGQISYEQYF. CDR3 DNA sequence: TGCGCCAGCAGCTTGGCCGCGGGACAGATCTCCTACGAGCAGTACTTC. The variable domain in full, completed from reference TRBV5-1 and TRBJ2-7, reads KAGVTQTPRYLIKTRGQQVTLSCSPISGHRSVSWYQQTPGQGLQFLFEYFSETQRNKGNFPGRFSGRQFSNSRSEMNVSTLELGDSALYLCASSLAAGQISYEQYFGPGTRLTVT.

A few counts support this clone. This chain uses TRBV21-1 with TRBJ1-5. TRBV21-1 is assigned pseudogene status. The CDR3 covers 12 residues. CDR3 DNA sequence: TGTGCCAGCAATCGCGGGAGGCGGCCCTTCCGTTTT. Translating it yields CASNRGRRPFRF.

The CDR3 loop reads CASNPGSGNYNEQFF. DNA of the CDR3: TGTGCCAGCAACCCCGGGAGCGGAAACTACAATGAGCAGTTCTTC. V and J are TRBV27 and TRBJ2-1; tentatively, D is TRBD2 (6 bases). V lost 7 bases and J lost 3, with 16 bases in between. This CDR3 has 15 amino acids. CDR1 MNHEY and CDR2 SMNVEV come from the germline V gene (reference sequence).

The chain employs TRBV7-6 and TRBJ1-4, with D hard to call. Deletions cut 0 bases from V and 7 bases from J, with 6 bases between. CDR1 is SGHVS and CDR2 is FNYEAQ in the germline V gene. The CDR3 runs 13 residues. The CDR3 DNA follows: TGTGCCAGCAGCTTAGCCTTCCCTGAAAAACTGTTTTTT. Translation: CASSLAFPEKLFF.

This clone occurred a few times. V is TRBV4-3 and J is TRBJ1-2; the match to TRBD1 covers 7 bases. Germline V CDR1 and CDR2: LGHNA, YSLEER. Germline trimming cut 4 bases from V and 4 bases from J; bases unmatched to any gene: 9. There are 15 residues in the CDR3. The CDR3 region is CASSRGTDLGYGYTF. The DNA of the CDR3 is TGCGCCAGCAGCCGAGGGACAGATCTGGGCTATGGCTACACCTTC.

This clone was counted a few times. CDR3 sequence: CAISEMRARGIAKNIQYF. CDR3 in DNA: TGTGCCATCAGTGAGATGAGGGCCCGAGGTATAGCCAAAAACATTCAGTACTTC. The V call is TRBV10-3, the J call TRBJ2-4, with D tentatively TRBD2 (5 bases). V was trimmed by 2 bases and J by 0 bases, leaving 17 bases between them. The CDR3 is made up of 18 amino acids. Per the germline V gene, CDR1 is ENHRY and CDR2 is SYGVKD.